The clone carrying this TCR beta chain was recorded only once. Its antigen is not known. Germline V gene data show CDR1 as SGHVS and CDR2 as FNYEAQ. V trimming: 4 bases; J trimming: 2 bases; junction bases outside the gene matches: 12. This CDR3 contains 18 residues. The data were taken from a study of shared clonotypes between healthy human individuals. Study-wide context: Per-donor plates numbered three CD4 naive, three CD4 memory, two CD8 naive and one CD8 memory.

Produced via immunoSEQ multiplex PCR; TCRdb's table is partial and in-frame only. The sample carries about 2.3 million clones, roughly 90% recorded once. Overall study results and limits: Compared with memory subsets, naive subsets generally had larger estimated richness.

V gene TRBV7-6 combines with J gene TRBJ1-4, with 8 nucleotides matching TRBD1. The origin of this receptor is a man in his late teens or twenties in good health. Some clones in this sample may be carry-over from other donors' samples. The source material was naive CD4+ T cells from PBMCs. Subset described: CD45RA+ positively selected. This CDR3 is CASSSGTGVGRTNEKLFF. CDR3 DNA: TGTGCCAGCAGCTCGGGGACAGGAGTTGGGAGGACTAATGAAAAACTGTTTTTT.